The source of this TCR beta chain is a study of CD8 T cells in ankylosing spondylitis. Comment on this clonotype: Compared with germline, one end of the junction differs, possibly owing to a read error.

Germline loops: CDR1 SQVTM, CDR2 ANQGSEA. The CDR3 runs to 10 residues. One entry per CDR3 protein results from TCRdb running MiXCR on the 5' RACE reads. The profile shows around 130,000 distinct CDR3 sequences, roughly 15% of them singletons. The clonotype originates from a female donor with ankylosing spondylitis or in good health (not recorded which). Sequenced sample: blood, either unsorted or a sorted T cell fraction (not recorded which). The gene calls are TRBV29-1 and TRBJ2-1, with TRBD2 identical over 8 bases. The CDR3 coding sequence is TGCAGCGTTGGGACTAGCCGCCAGGTCTTC. Encoded protein: CSVGTSRQVF.